Included here is one T cell receptor (beta chain) sequence, with context. The antigen is undetermined. V lost 2 bases, J lost 4 bases, and 12 bases lay in between. Germline values: CDR1 MNHEY, CDR2 SVGAGI. CDR3 length: 16 amino acids. This entry belongs to a study of cytomegalovirus exposure and HLA in healthy donors. Amplification used 60 Vbeta primers and 13 Jbeta primers. Clones were read by immunoSEQ multiplex PCR, and TCRdb kept only the in-frame ones, dropping some. Among tens of thousands of clones listed, around 76% were seen once. Study-wide results and caveats: Associated with HLA alleles at 0.05 false discovery rate in a later analysis were 16,951 TCR beta sequences. The study labeled 164 TCR beta chains cytomegalovirus-associated.

This clonotype originated in a man aged 50 or older in good health and CMV-seronegative. Material for sequencing was PBMCs. The chain couples TRBV6-5 to TRBJ2-6, with D perhaps TRBD2 (6 bases). This CDR3 is CASSYELAAGANVLTF. DNA of the CDR3: TGTGCCAGCAGTTACGAATTAGCGGCGGGGGCCAACGTCCTGACTTTC.